This entry is about one TCR beta chain. TCRdb's table, derived via immunoSEQ multiplex PCR, lists solely in-frame clones and lacks some. The data hold roughly 68,000 clones, with 95% to 98% observed a single time. The record originates from a study of technical replicates of blood from a handful of donors. J was trimmed by 2 bases and V by 6 bases; bases with no gene match: 10. This CDR3 is built from 15 residues. Germline V gene lookup returns CDR1 SGHRS and CDR2 YFSETQ. Input material: T cells isolated from PBMCs. The receptor's source is a human donor in good health. The rearrangement joins TRBV5-1 to TRBJ1-2, with 7 nucleotides matching TRBD1. CDR3 sequence (DNA): TGCGCCAGCATAAGTGGGGACAGAGAAAACTATGGCTACACCTTC. Its protein product is CASISGDRENYGYTF.